This TCR beta chain was recorded in a study of T-cell memory formation after mild COVID-19. Constant-segment primers served in 5'RACE that generated TCR alpha and TCR beta cDNA libraries bearing sample barcodes and UMIs. Each CDR3 protein is one row after TCRdb ran MiXCR on the 5' RACE reads. This table has about 410,000 distinct CDR3 sequences, 20% to 25% appearing once. Deletions cut 6 bases from V and 4 bases from J, with 15 bases between. CDR3 length: 14 amino acids. This clonotype turned up a few times. The V and J genes are TRBV12-3 or TRBV12-4 and TRBJ1-2; D remains unclear. Sequenced sample: PBMCs or a T cell subset sorted from them (not recorded which). The TCR comes from an adult woman who had mild COVID-19 (a few samples of this study predate the infection). Cell type and time point are not known. The DNA of the CDR3 is TGTGCCAGCAGCCCAGACGAAGGGCCCTATGGCTACACCTTC. This codes for CASSPDEGPYGYTF.